This T cell receptor (beta chain) was profiled in a study of blood T cell repertoires in COVID-19. V was cut by 0 bases and J by 2 bases, with 28 bases left in between. Germline values: CDR1 SGHVS, CDR2 FQNEAQ. The CDR3 consists of 21 residues. The method was immunoSEQ multiplex PCR; TCRdb's version includes in-frame clones alone and lacks a portion of them. The sample shows more than 95,000 clones, over 75% of them seen only once. Material: peripheral blood. V and J are TRBV7-8 and TRBJ1-2; D gene unclear. The sequence was collected from a man in his sixties with acute or convalescent COVID-19. The CDR3, as DNA: TGTGCCAGCAGCTTAGCGGTTTATGTGGGCAGCACTACCCCGGGAAACTATGGCTACACCTTC. It is translated as CASSLAVYVGSTTPGNYGYTF.